This TCR beta chain was captured in a study of CD8 T cells in ankylosing spondylitis. Study-wide results and caveats: The authors found the disease-linked clones to be CD8+ and relatively rare in peripheral blood. A TCR beta motif of under 10 highly homologous variants appeared characteristic of ankylosing spondylitis blood. The authors reported significant enrichment of disease-linked clones in matched ankylosing spondylitis synovial fluid.

Quantitative 5'-RACE with molecular barcodes was used to make the TCR beta libraries. A single record per CDR3 protein comes from TCRdb applying MiXCR to the 5' RACE reads. The data hold around 430,000 distinct CDR3 sequences, with about a sixth observed a single time. Per the germline V gene, CDR1 is DFQATT and CDR2 is SNEGSKA (reference sequence). CDR3 length: 14 residues. Regarding this clonotype: The antigen is undetermined. An end of the junction differs from the germline gene, which may be a read error.

The chain couples TRBV20-1 to TRBJ2-2; weak D call: TRBD2 (5 bases). The sequenced material came from blood, either unsorted or a sorted T cell fraction (not recorded which). The receptor was derived from a male donor with ankylosing spondylitis. This CDR3 is CSARGYSDTGELFF. The CDR3 DNA reads as TGCAGTGCCAGAGGGTACTCGGACACCGGGGAGCTGTTTTTT.